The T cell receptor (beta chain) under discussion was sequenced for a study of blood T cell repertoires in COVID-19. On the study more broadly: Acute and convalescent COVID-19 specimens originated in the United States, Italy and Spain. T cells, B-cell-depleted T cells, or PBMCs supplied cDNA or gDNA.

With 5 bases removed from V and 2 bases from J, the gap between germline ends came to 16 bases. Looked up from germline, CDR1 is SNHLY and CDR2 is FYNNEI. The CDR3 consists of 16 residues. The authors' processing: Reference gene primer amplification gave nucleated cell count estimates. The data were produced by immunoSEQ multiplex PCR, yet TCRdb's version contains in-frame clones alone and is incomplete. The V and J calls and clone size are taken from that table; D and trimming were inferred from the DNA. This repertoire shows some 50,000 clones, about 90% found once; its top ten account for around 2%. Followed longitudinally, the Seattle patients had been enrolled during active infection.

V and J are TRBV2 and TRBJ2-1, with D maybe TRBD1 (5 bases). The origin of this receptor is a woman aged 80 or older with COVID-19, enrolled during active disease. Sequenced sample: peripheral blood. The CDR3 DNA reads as TGTGCCAGCAGTCTGTCGAGGACAATTACCTACAATGAGCAGTTCTTC. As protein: CASSLSRTITYNEQFF. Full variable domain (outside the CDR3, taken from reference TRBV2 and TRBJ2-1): EPEVTQTPSHQVTQMGQEVILRCVPISNHLYFYWYRQILGQKVEFLVSFYNNEISEKSEIFDDQFSVERPDGSNFTLKIRSTKLEDSAMYFCASSLSRTITYNEQFFGPGTRLTVL.